This entry concerns a single TCR beta chain. The antigen is unknown. The V segment lost 5 bases and the J segment 3 bases; nucleotides outside the gene matches: 4. The CDR3 is 15 residues long. Germline CDR1 and CDR2: SGHTA and FQGNSA. This record belongs to a study of cytomegalovirus exposure and HLA in healthy donors. General observations from the study: DRB1 had the most TCR associations and HLA-C the fewest, a later analysis found, with rates varying by HLA locus. Later analysis suggested links between common viral pathogens and several top significant clusters.

In the PCR, 60 Vbeta and 13 Jbeta primers were used. Here immunoSEQ multiplex PCR was the method, and the copy in TCRdb shows in-frame clones only, minus some. The table includes 150,000 to 200,000 clones, roughly 72% detected once. This chain connects TRBV7-2 to TRBJ2-2; 9 bases match TRBD1. Sequenced: PBMCs. This clonotype originated in a man aged 25-45 years in good health and CMV-seronegative. CDR3 nucleotides: TGTGCCAGCAGCAGAAGACAGGGGGACACCGGGGAGCTGTTTTTT. Its translation: CASSRRQGDTGELFF.